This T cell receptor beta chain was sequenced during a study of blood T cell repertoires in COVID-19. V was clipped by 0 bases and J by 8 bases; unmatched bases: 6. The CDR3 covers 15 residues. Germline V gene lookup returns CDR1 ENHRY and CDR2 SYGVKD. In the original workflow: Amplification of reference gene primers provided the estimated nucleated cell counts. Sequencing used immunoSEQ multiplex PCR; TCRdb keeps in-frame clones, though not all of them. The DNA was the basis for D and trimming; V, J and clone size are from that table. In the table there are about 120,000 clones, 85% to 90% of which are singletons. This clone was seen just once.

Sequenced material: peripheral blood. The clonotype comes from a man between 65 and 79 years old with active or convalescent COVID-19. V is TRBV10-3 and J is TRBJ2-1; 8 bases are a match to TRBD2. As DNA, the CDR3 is TGTGCCATCAGTGAGTCGAGCGGGAGCTGGGATGAGCAGTTCTTC. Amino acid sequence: CAISESSGSWDEQFF.